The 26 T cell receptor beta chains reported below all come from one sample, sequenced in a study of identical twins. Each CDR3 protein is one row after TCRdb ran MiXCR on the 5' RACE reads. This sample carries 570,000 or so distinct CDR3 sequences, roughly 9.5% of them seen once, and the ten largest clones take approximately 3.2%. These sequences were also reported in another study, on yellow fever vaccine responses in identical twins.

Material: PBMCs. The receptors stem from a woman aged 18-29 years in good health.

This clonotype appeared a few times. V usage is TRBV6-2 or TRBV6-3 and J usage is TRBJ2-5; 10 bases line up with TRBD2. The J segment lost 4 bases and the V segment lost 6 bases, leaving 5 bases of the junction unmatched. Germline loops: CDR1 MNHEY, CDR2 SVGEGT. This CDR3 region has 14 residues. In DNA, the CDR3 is TGTGCCAGCAGGGGACTAGCGACGGGAGAGACCCAGTACTTC. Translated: CASRGLATGETQYF.

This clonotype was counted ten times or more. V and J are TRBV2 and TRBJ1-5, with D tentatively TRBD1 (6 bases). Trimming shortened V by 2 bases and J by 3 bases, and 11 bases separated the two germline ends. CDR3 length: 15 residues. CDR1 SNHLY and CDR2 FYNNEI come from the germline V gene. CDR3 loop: CASSESGVYNQPQHF. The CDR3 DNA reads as TGTGCCAGCAGTGAATCAGGGGTATACAATCAGCCCCAGCATTTT.

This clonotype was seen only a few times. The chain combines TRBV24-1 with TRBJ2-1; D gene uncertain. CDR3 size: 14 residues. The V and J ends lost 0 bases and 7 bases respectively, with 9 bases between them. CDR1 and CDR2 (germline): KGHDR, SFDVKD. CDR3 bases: TGTGCCACCAGTGATTTGCCCGCCTCTAATGAGCAGTTCTTC. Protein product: CATSDLPASNEQFF.

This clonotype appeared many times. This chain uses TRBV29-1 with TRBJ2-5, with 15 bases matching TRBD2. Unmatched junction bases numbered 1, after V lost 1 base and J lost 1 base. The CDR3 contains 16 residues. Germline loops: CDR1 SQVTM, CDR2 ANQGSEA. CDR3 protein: CSVEGTSGRAQETQYF. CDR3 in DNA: TGCAGCGTTGAAGGGACTAGCGGGAGGGCCCAAGAGACCCAGTACTTC.

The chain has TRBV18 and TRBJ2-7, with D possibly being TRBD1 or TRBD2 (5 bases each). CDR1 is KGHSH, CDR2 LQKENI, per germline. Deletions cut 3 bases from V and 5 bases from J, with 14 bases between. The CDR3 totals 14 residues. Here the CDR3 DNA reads TGTGCCAGCTCACCCCCTGAGTGGGGGAACGAGCAGTACTTC. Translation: CASSPPEWGNEQYF.

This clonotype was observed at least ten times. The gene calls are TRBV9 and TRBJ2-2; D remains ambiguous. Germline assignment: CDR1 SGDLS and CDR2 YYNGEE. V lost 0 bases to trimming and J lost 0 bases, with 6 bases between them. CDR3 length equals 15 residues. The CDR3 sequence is CASSVAVSNTGELFF. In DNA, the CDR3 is TGTGCCAGCAGCGTAGCGGTTTCGAACACCGGGGAGCTGTTTTTT.

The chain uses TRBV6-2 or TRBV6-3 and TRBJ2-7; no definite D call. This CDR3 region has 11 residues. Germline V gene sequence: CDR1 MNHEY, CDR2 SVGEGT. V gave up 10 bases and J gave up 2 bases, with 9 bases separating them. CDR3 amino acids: CATSGPYEQYF. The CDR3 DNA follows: TGTGCCACCTCCGGGCCCTACGAGCAGTACTTC.

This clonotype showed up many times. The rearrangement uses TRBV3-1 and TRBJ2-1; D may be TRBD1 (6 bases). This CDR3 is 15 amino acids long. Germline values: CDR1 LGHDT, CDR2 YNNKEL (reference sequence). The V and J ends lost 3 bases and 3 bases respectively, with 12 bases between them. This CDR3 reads CASSQSAGDYNEQFF. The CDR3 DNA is TGTGCCAGCAGCCAGAGTGCAGGGGACTACAATGAGCAGTTCTTC.

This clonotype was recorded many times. The CDR3 sequence is CASSSGLSKYNEQFF. In DNA form, the CDR3 reads TGTGCCAGCAGCTCGGGACTCTCGAAATACAATGAGCAGTTCTTC. The V and J genes are TRBV5-6 and TRBJ2-1; maybe TRBD2 (6 bases). Trimming removed 3 bases from V and 4 bases from J, with 14 bases in between. CDR3 size: 15 residues. Germline loops: CDR1 SGHDT, CDR2 YYEEEE.

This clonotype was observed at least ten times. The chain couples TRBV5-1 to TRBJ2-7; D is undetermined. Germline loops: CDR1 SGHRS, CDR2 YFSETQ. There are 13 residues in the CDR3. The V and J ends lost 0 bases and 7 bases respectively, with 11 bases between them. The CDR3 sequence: CASSLVGRQEQYF. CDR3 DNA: TGCGCCAGCAGCTTGGTAGGCCGGCAAGAGCAGTACTTC. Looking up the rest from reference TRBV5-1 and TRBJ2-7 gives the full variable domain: KAGVTQTPRYLIKTRGQQVTLSCSPISGHRSVSWYQQTPGQGLQFLFEYFSETQRNKGNFPGRFSGRQFSNSRSEMNVSTLELGDSALYLCASSLVGRQEQYFGPGTRLTVT.

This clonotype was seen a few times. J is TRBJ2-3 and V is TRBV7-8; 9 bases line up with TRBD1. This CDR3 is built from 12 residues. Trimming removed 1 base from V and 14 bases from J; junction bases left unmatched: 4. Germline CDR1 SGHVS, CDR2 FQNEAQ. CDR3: CASSLGPGQGYF. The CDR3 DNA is TGTGCCAGCAGCTTAGGTCCGGGACAGGGGTATTTT.

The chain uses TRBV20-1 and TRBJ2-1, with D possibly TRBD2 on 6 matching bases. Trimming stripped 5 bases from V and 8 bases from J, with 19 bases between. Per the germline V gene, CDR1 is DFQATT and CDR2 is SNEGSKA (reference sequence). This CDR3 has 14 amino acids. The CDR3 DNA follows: TGCAGTGCTCCCCCTGGGACTGCAAATTATGAGCAGTTCTTC. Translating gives CSAPPGTANYEQFF.

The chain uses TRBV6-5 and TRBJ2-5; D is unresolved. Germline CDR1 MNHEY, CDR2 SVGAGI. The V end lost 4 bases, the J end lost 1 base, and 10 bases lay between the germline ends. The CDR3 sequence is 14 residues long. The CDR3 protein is CASSSIVRQETQYF. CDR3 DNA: TGTGCCAGCAGTTCTATAGTTCGCCAAGAGACCCAGTACTTC.

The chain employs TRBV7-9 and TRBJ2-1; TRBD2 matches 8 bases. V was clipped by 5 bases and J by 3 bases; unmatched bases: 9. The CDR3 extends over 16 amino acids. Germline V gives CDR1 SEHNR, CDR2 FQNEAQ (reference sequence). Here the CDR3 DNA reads TGTGCCAGCAGCCCTTCTAGCGGGTTGGGCTACAATGAGCAGTTCTTC. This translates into CASSPSSGLGYNEQFF.

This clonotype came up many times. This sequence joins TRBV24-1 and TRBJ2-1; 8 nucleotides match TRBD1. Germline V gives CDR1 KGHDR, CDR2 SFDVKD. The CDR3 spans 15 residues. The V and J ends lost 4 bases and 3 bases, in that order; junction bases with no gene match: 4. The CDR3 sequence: CATSDPDRDYNEQFF. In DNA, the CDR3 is TGTGCCACCAGTGACCCGGACAGGGACTACAATGAGCAGTTCTTC.

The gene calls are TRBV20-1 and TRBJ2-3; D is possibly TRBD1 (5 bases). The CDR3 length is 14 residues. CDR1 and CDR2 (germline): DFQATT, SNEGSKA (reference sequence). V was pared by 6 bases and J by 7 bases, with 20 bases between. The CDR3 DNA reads TGCAGTGCCTCGTACTTAGACAGTCCATATACGCAGTATTTT. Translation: CSASYLDSPYTQYF.

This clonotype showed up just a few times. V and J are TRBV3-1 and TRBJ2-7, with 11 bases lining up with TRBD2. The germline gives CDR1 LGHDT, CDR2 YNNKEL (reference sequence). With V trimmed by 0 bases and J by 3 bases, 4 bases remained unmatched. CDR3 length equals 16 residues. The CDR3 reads CASSQDSGTSGYEQYF. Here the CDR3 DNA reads TGTGCCAGCAGCCAAGACTCCGGGACTAGCGGCTACGAGCAGTACTTC.

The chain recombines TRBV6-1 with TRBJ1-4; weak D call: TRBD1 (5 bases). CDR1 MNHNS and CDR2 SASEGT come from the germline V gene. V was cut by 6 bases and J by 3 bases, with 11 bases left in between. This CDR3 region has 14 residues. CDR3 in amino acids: CASRGEGSNEKLFF. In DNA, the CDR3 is TGTGCCAGCAGGGGGGAGGGATCTAATGAAAAACTGTTTTTT.

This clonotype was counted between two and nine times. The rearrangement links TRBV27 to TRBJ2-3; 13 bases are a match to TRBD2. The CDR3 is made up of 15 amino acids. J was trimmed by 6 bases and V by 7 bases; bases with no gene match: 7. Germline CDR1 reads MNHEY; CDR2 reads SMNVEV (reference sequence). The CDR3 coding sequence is TGTGCCAGCACCCCCGGACTAGCGGGAGCCGATACGCAGTATTTT. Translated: CASTPGLAGADTQYF.

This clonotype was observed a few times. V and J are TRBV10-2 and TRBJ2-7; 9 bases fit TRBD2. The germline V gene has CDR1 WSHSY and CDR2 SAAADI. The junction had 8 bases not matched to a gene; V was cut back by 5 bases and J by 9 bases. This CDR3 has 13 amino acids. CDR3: CASSSASGTGQYF. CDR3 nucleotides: TGCGCCAGCAGTTCTGCTAGCGGGACGGGGCAGTACTTC.

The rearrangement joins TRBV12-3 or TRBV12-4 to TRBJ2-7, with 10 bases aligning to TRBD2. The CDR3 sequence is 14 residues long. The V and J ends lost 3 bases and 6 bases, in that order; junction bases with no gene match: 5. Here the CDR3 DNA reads TGTGCCAGCAGTTTTAGCGGGGGGCTCTCCGAGCAGTACTTC. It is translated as CASSFSGGLSEQYF.

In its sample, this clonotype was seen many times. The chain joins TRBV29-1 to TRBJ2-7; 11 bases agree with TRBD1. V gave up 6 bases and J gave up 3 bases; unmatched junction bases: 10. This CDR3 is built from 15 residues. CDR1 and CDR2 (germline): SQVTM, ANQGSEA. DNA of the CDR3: TGCAGCGTGGGACGCGGGACAGGGGGTTTCTACGAGCAGTACTTC. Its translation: CSVGRGTGGFYEQYF.

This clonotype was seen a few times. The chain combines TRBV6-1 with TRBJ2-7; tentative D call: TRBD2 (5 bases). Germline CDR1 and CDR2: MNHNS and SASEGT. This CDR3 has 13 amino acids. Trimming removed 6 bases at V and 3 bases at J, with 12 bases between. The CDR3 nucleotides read TGTGCCAGCAGCGTTCAGGAGGACTACGAGCAGTACTTC. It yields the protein CASSVQEDYEQYF.

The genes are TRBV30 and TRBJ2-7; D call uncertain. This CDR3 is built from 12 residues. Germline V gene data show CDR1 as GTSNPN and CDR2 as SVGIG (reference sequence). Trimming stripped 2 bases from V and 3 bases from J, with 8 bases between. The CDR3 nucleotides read TGTGCCTGGAGTAGAGGCTTCTACGAGCAGTACTTC. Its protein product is CAWSRGFYEQYF.

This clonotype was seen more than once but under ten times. CDR3 coding DNA: TGTGCCAGCAGCTTGTCGGACACTCCCGGGGAGCTGTTTTTT. It encodes CASSLSDTPGELFF. The chain links TRBV5-4 to TRBJ2-2, with D possibly matching TRBD1 (5 bases). V was clipped by 1 base and J by 6 bases, with 10 bases between them. This CDR3 region has 14 residues. Germline CDR1 and CDR2: SGHNT and YYREEE (reference sequence).

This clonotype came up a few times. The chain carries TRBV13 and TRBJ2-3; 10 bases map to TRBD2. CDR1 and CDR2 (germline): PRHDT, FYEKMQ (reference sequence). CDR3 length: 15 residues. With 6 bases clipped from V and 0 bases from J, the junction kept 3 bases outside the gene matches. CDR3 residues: CASRLAGASTDTQYF. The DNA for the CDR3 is TGTGCCAGCAGGCTAGCGGGAGCTAGCACAGATACGCAGTATTTT.